A single sample gave rise to the 2 T cell receptor beta chains below, sequenced in a study of shared T cell receptors in the human thymus (dated by TCRdb to about 2021). The library was generated by the immunoSEQ multiplex PCR assay. Not all clones reach the TCRdb copy of this immuneACCESS table, which keeps in-frame sequences only. Checked studies attribute under half of the gap to unresolved V genes and leave the rest unexplained. The sample records about 540,000 clones, 78% of which are singletons. Around 0.013% of the sample is in the top ten clones. These data were likewise used in another study, on human thymus T cells.

The source material was thymocytes. These receptors were collected from a boy under three years old with a congenital heart defect. Donor details come from another sample of the same person, matched by shared clones.

This chain uses TRBV4-2 with TRBJ2-1, with D possibly matching TRBD2 (6 bases). Germline V gene data show CDR1 as LGHNA and CDR2 as YNFKEQ. Deletions cut 1 base from V and 2 bases from J, with 12 bases between. This CDR3 contains 16 residues. CDR3 DNA sequence: TGTGCCAGCAGCCAAGCCCCTGGGACTCCCTACAATGAGCAGTTCTTC. The encoded protein is CASSQAPGTPYNEQFF.

This chain connects TRBV29-1 to TRBJ1-1; 8 nucleotides align to TRBD1. Germline loops: CDR1 SQVTM, CDR2 ANQGSEA. CDR3 size: 13 residues. V was clipped by 6 bases and J by 5 bases; unmatched bases: 8. As DNA, the CDR3 is TGCAGCGTCACATCCAGGGGGCGGACTGAAGCTTTCTTT. Protein: CSVTSRGRTEAFF.